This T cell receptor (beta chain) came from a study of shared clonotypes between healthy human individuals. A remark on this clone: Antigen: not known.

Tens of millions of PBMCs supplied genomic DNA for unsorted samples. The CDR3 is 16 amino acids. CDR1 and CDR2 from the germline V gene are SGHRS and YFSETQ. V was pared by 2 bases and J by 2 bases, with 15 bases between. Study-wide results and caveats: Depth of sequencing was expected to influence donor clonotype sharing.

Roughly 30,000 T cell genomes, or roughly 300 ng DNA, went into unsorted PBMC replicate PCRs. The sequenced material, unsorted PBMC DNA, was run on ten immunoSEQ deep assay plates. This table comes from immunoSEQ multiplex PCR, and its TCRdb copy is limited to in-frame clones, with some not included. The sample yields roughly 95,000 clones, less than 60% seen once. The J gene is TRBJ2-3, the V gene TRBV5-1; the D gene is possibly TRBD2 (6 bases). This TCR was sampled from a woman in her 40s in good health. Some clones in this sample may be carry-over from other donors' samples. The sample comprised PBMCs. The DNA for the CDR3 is TGCGCCAGCAGCTTTTCGGCGGGAAAACACACAGATACGCAGTATTTT. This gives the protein CASSFSAGKHTDTQYF.